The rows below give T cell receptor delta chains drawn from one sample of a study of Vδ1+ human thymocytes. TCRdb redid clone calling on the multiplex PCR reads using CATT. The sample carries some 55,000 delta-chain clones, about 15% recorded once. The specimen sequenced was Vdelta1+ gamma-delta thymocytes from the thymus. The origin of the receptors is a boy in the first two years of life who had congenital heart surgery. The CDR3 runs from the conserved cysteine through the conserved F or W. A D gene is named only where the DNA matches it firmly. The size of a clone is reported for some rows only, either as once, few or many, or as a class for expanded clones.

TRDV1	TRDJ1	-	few	TGTGCTCTTGGGGGTTCCAACACCGATAAACTCATCTTT	CALGGSNTDKLIF
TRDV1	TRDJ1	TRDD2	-	TGTGCTCTTGGGGAACTCCCGGCCTTCCTACGCTTGTACTGGCATAAACTCATCTTT	CALGELPAFLRLYWHKLIF
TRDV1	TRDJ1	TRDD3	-	TGTGCTCTTGGGGAATTTGAACATACTGGGGGATATTCGGGTAAACTCATCTTT	CALGEFEHTGGYSGKLIF
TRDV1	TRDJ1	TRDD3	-	TGTGCTCTTGGGGAATTACTGGGGGATTACACCGATAAACTCATCTTT	CALGELLGDYTDKLIF
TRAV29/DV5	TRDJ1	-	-	TGTGCAGCAAAAGTTCCTTCACCCGTACTGGGTGTATTCGATAAACTCATCTTT	CAAKVPSPVLGVFDKLIF
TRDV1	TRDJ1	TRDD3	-	TGTGCTCTTGGGGAGAACTACGGGGGGGATTATCTGGGGTACACCGATAAACTCATCTTT	CALGENYGGDYLGYTDKLIF
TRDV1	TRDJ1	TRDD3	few	TGTGCTCTTGGGAGTGGCCTTCCCCCGACGGAGTTGGGGGATACGCCCGATAAACTCATCTTT	CALGSGLPPTELGDTPDKLIF
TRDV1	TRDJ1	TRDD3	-	TGTGCTCTTTCCCCCTTCCCGGGGATACCAGCCACCGATAAACTCATCTTT	CALSPFPGIPATDKLIF
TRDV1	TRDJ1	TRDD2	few	TGTGCTCTTGGGGGAGGCCTTCCTACTCTGGGGGTTGCGTACACCGATAAACTCATCTTT	CALGGGLPTLGVAYTDKLIF
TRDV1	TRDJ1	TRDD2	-	TGTGCTCTTGGGGAACCCCGGTTCCTACTTTCCAAAATACGGGGGTCCGATAAACTCATCTTT	CALGEPRFLLSKIRGSDKLIF
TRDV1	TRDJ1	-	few	TGTGCTCTTGGGGAAATGTACCCTACTGGTGGCACCGATAAACTCATCTTT	CALGEMYPTGGTDKLIF
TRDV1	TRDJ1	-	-	TGTGCTCTTGGGGAACGGCCCCTCGGCTCCAGGGATCGGTACACCGATAAACTCATCTTT	CALGERPLGSRDRYTDKLIF
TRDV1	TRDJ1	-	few	TGTGCTCTTGGGGAAACTTTAATCTGGCTCCCCCCCGAGGTGTCGTCGGGTTACACCGATAAACTCATCTTT	CALGETLIWLPPEVSSGYTDKLIF